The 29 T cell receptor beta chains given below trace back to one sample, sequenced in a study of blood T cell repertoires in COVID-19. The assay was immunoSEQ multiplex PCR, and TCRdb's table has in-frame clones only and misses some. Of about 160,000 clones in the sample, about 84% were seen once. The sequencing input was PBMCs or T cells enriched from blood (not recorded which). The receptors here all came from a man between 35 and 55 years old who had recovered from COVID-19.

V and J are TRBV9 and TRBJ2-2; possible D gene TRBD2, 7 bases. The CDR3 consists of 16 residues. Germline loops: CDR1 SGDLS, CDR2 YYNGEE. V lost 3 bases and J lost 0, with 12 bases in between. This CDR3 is CASSAQGTTNTGELFF. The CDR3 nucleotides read TGTGCCAGCAGCGCGCAGGGGACTACGAACACCGGGGAGCTGTTTTTT.

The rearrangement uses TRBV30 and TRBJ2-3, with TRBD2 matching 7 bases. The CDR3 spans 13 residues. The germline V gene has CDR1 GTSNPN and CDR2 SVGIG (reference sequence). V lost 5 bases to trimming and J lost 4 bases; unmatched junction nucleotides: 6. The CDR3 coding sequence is TGTGCCTGGGGGACCGCGGGGGCAGATACGCAGTATTTT. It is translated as CAWGTAGADTQYF. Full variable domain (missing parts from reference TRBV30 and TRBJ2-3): SQTIHQWPATLVQPVGSPLSLECTVEGTSNPNLYWYRQAAGRGLQLLFYSVGIGQISSEVPQNLSASRPQDRQFILSSKKLLLSDSGFYLCAWGTAGADTQYFGPGTRLTVL.

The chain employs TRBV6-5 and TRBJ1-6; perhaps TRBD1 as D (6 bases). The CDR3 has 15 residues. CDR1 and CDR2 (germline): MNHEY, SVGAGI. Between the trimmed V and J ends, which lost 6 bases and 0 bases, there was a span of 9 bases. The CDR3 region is CASSLQGSYNSPLHF. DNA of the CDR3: TGTGCCAGCAGCCTACAGGGCTCCTATAATTCACCCCTCCACTTT.

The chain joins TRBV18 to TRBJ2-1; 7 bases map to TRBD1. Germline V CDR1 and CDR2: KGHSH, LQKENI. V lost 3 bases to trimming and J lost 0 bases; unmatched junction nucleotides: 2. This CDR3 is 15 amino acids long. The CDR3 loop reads CASSPGTASYNEQFF. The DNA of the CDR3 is TGTGCCAGCTCACCTGGGACAGCCTCCTACAATGAGCAGTTCTTC.

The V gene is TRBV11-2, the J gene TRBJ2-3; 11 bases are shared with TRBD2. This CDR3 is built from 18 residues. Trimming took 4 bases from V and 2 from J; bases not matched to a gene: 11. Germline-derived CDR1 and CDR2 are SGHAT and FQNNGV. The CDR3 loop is CASSSTNTGLAATDTQYF. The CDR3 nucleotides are TGTGCCAGCAGCTCGACGAATACGGGACTAGCGGCCACAGATACGCAGTATTTT.

The CDR3 protein is CASSQAVWTSGDYNEQFF. The DNA for the CDR3 is TGTGCCAGCAGCCAAGCGGTGTGGACTAGCGGGGACTACAATGAGCAGTTCTTC. The chain joins TRBV4-2 to TRBJ2-1; 12 bases map to TRBD2. The CDR3 extends over 18 amino acids. The germline V gene has CDR1 LGHNA and CDR2 YNFKEQ. V lost 1 base to trimming and J lost 3 bases; unmatched junction nucleotides: 7.

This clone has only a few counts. The CDR3 region is CASGLSSYNEQFF. Written as DNA, the CDR3 is TGTGCCAGCGGTCTGAGCTCCTACAATGAGCAGTTCTTC. The chain combines TRBV5-4 with TRBJ2-1; D is ambiguous. CDR1 and CDR2 from the germline V gene are SGHNT and YYREEE (reference sequence). The CDR3 length is 13 residues. V lost 7 bases and J 0 bases, leaving 8 bases between the germline ends.

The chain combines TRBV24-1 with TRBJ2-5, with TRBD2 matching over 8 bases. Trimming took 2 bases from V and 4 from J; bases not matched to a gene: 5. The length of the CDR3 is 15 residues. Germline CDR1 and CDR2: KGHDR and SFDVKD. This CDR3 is CATSDSGLVVETQYF. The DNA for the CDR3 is TGTGCCACCAGTGATTCGGGACTAGTAGTAGAGACCCAGTACTTC.

CDR3 coding DNA: TGTGCCAGCACGTACCGGGACAATACAGATACGCAGTATTTT. Protein: CASTYRDNTDTQYF. This chain connects TRBV9 to TRBJ2-3, with D possibly being TRBD1 (6 bases). The V end lost 6 bases, the J end lost 3 bases, and 14 bases lay between the germline ends. This CDR3 region has 14 residues. Per the germline V gene, CDR1 is SGDLS and CDR2 is YYNGEE.

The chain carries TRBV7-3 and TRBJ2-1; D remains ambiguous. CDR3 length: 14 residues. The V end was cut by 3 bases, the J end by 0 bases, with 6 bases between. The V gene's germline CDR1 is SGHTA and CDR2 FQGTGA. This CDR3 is CASSFLSSYNEQFF. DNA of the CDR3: TGTGCCAGCAGCTTTCTGAGCTCCTACAATGAGCAGTTCTTC.

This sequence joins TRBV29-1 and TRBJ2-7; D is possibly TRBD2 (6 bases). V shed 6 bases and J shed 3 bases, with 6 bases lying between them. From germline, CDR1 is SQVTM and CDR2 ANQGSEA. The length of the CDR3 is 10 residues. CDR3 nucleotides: TGCAGCGTCGGGGGCTACGAGCAGTACTTC. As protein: CSVGGYEQYF.

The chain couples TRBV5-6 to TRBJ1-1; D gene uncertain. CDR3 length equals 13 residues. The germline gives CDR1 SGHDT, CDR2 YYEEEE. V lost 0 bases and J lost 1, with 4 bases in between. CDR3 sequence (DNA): TGTGCCAGCAGCTTGGCAGGGAACACTGAAGCTTTCTTT. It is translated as CASSLAGNTEAFF.

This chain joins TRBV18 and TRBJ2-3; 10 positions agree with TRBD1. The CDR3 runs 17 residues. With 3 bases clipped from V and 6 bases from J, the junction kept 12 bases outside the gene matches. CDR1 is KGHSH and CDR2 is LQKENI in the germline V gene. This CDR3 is CASSPSVSRQGADTQYF. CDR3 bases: TGTGCCAGCTCACCTTCAGTTTCCAGACAGGGGGCCGATACGCAGTATTTT.

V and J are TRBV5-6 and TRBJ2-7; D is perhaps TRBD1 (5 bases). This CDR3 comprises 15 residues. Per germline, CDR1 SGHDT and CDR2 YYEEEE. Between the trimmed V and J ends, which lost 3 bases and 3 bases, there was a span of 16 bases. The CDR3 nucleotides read TGTGCCAGCAGCTCTCGCCGACAGATAAGCTACGAGCAGTACTTC. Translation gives CASSSRRQISYEQYF.

CDR3 amino acids: CASSPRGSDTEAFF. The CDR3 DNA is TGTGCCAGCAGCCCTAGGGGTTCGGACACTGAAGCTTTCTTT. This chain joins TRBV3-1 (or the pseudogene TRBV3-2) and TRBJ1-1; D is possibly TRBD1 (5 bases). V was trimmed by 4 bases and J by 3 bases, leaving 12 bases between them. Germline V lookup: CDR1 LGHDT, CDR2 YNNKEL (reference sequence). The CDR3 covers 14 residues.

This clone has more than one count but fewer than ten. CDR3 in DNA: TGTGCCAGCAGTTCCATCGGGAGTAACGCTTTCTTT. Amino acid sequence: CASSSIGSNAFF. This rearrangement joins TRBV11-2 to TRBJ1-1; unclear D gene. The V end was cut by 6 bases, the J end by 11 bases, with 16 bases between. CDR3 length equals 12 residues. Germline values: CDR1 SGHAT, CDR2 FQNNGV.

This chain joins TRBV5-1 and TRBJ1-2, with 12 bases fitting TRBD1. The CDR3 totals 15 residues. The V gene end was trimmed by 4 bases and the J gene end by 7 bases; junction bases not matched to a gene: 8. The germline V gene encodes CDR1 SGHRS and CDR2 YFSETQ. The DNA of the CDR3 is TGCGCCAGCAGCGGAGGGACAGGGGGCGGTCGTGGCTACACCTTC. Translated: CASSGGTGGGRGYTF.

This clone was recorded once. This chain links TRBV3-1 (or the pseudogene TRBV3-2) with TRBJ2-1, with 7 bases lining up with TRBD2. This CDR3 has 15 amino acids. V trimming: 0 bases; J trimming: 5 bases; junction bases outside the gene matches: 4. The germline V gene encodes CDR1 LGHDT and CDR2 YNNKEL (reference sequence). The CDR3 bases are TGTGCCAGCAGCCAAGATTGGCTAGCGGACAATGAGCAGTTCTTC. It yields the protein CASSQDWLADNEQFF.

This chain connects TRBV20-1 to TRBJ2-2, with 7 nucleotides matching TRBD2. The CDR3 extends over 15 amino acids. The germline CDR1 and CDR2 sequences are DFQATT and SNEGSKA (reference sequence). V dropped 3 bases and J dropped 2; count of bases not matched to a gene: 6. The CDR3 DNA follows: TGCAGTGCTAGTTCGTGGACTAGTAACACCGGGGAGCTGTTTTTT. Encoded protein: CSASSWTSNTGELFF.

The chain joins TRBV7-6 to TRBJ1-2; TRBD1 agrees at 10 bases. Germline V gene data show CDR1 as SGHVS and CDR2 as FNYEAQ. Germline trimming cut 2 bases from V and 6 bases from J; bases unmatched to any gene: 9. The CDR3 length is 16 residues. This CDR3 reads CASSLTNSGTGDGYTF. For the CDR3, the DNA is TGTGCCAGCAGCTTAACGAACTCCGGGACAGGGGATGGCTACACCTTC.

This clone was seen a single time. The DNA of the CDR3 is TGTGCCAGCAGCTTGCCCCACATGAACACTGAAGCTTTCTTT. Its translation: CASSLPHMNTEAFF. This chain joins TRBV5-6 and TRBJ1-1; no reliable D call. The CDR3 has 14 residues. Germline CDR1 is SGHDT and CDR2 is YYEEEE. V dropped 1 base and J dropped 0 bases, with 7 bases sitting between them.

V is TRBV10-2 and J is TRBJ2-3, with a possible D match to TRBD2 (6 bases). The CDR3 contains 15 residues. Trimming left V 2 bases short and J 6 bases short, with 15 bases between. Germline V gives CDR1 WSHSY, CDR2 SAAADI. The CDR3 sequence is CASSEGSTSFDTQYF. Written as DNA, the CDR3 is TGCGCCAGCAGTGAGGGGTCTACTAGCTTTGATACGCAGTATTTT.

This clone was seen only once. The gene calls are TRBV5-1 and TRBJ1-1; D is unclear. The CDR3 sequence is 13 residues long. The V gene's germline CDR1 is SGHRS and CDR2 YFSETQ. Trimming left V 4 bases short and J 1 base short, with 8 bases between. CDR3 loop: CASSQRQNTEAFF. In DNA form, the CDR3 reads TGCGCCAGCAGCCAGAGGCAGAACACTGAAGCTTTCTTT.

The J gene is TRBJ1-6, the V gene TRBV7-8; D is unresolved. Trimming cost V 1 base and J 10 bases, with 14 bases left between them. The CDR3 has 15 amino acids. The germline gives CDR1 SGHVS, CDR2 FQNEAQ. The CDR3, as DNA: TGTGCCAGCAGCTTAGGCTATCCGGAGCGGTCACCCCTCCACTTT. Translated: CASSLGYPERSPLHF. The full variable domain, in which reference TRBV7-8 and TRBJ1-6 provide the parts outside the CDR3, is GAGVSQSPRYKVAKRGQDVALRCDPISGHVSLFWYQQALGQGPEFLTYFQNEAQLDKSGLPSDRFFAERPEGSVSTLKIQRTQQEDSAVYLCASSLGYPERSPLHFGNGTRLTVT.

The CDR3 sequence: CASSPGVKKGDTQYF. For the CDR3, the DNA is TGTGCCAGCAGCCCGGGAGTCAAGAAGGGAGATACGCAGTATTTT. The V call is TRBV14, the J call TRBJ2-3, with D tentatively TRBD2 (6 bases). V lost 4 bases and J 5 bases, leaving 16 bases between the germline ends. CDR3 length: 15 residues. The germline V gene encodes CDR1 SGHDN and CDR2 FVKESK.

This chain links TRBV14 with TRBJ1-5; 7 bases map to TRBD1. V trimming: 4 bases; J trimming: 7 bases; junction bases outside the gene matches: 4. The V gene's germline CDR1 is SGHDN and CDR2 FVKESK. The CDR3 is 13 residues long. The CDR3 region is CASSPRQGQPQHF. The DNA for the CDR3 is TGTGCCAGCAGCCCCCGACAGGGACAGCCCCAGCATTTT.

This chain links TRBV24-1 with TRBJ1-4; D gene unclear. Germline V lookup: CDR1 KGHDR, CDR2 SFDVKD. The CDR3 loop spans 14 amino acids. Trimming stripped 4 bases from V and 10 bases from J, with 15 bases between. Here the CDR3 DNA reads TGTGCCACCAGTGACCCGGGAGGTGGTAGAAAACTGTTTTTT. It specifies CATSDPGGGRKLFF.

The CDR3 bases are TGTGCCATCAGGGGACTAGGGAGGAGCACAGATACGCAGTATTTT. Translated, it gives CAIRGLGRSTDTQYF. This chain uses TRBV10-3 with TRBJ2-3; 8 positions agree with TRBD2. Germline loops: CDR1 ENHRY, CDR2 SYGVKD. The CDR3 has 15 amino acids. With 6 bases clipped from V and 0 bases from J, the junction kept 5 bases outside the gene matches.

The CDR3, as DNA: TGTGCCTGGAGTAAACGGACAGTCAACACCGGGGAGCTGTTTTTT. Amino acid sequence: CAWSKRTVNTGELFF. J is TRBJ2-2 and V is TRBV30, with D perhaps TRBD1 (6 bases). CDR3 length equals 15 residues. Trimming took off 2 bases at V and 2 bases at J, with 12 bases between the two ends. Germline lookup yields CDR1 GTSNPN and CDR2 SVGIG (reference sequence).